The rows below give T cell receptor beta chains drawn from one sample of a study of cytomegalovirus exposure and HLA in healthy donors. Produced via immunoSEQ multiplex PCR; TCRdb's table is partial and in-frame only. The data hold around 130,000 clones, with approximately 80% observed a single time. The sample consisted of PBMCs. These receptors all come from a young woman in good health and CMV-seronegative. The CDR3 runs from the conserved cysteine through the conserved F or W. Fields, in order: J gene, D gene, clone size, V gene, CDR3 DNA, CDR3 protein. D genes are given only for firm matches. Size is stated for part of the rows, as once, few or many counts, or as a class when the clone is expanded.

J gene: TRBJ2-2
D gene: TRBD1
clone size: -
V gene: TRBV18
CDR3 DNA: TGTGCCAGCTCACCTTCGACAGGGAAAATCGGGGAGCTGTTTTTT
CDR3 protein: CASSPSTGKIGELFF

J gene: TRBJ2-1
D gene: TRBD2
clone size: few
V gene: TRBV5-1
CDR3 DNA: TGCGCCAGCAGCCGACTAGCGGGGGGGCAAAATGAGCAGTTCTTC
CDR3 protein: CASSRLAGGQNEQFF

J gene: TRBJ2-7
D gene: TRBD1
clone size: -
V gene: TRBV5-4
CDR3 DNA: TGTGCCAGCAGCTTGGGGGACAGGGCGGAAGAGCAGTACTTC
CDR3 protein: CASSLGDRAEEQYF

J gene: TRBJ1-5
D gene: -
clone size: -
V gene: TRBV5-4
CDR3 DNA: TGTGCCAGCAGTTCCGACTTACAGGATCAGCCCCAGCATTTT
CDR3 protein: CASSSDLQDQPQHF

J gene: TRBJ1-2
D gene: -
clone size: -
V gene: TRBV19
CDR3 DNA: TGTGCCAGTAGATTCCGGGGGAACGGCTACACCTTC
CDR3 protein: CASRFRGNGYTF

J gene: TRBJ1-4
D gene: TRBD1
clone size: few
V gene: TRBV4-3
CDR3 DNA: TGCGCCAGCAGCCTACTGACAGGGGGCAATGAAAAACTGTTTTTT
CDR3 protein: CASSLLTGGNEKLFF

J gene: TRBJ2-7
D gene: TRBD1
clone size: -
V gene: TRBV25-1
CDR3 DNA: TGTGCCAGCAGTGTTGCTGGACAGGGTAACGCCGAGCAGTACTTC
CDR3 protein: CASSVAGQGNAEQYF

J gene: TRBJ1-2
D gene: -
clone size: -
V gene: TRBV15
CDR3 DNA: TGTGCCACCAGCAGAGCAGGGGATCATGGCTACACCTTC
CDR3 protein: CATSRAGDHGYTF

J gene: TRBJ1-1
D gene: -
clone size: few
V gene: TRBV29-1
CDR3 DNA: TGCAGCGCACATGTAACCGGGGGTGACACTGAAGCTTTCTTT
CDR3 protein: CSAHVTGGDTEAFF

J gene: TRBJ2-7
D gene: -
clone size: -
V gene: TRBV19
CDR3 DNA: TGTGCCAGTAGTACTCCCGACAGGAACTCCTACGAGCAGTACTTC
CDR3 protein: CASSTPDRNSYEQYF

J gene: TRBJ1-6
D gene: TRBD1
clone size: -
V gene: TRBV14
CDR3 DNA: TGTGCCAGCAGCCAAAGGGACAGGGGTAATTCACCCCTCCACTTT
CDR3 protein: CASSQRDRGNSPLHF

J gene: TRBJ2-1
D gene: TRBD1
clone size: -
V gene: TRBV27
CDR3 DNA: TGTGCCAGCAGTTTATCGCCAGGGACAGGGGACAATGAGCAGTTCTTC
CDR3 protein: CASSLSPGTGDNEQFF

J gene: TRBJ1-4
D gene: -
clone size: -
V gene: TRBV29-1
CDR3 DNA: TGCAGCGGGCAAGGGGCCACTAATGAAAAACTGTTTTTT
CDR3 protein: CSGQGATNEKLFF

J gene: TRBJ2-5
D gene: -
clone size: -
V gene: TRBV28
CDR3 DNA: TGTGCCAGCAGTTTCCAAGAGTCCCAGTACTTC
CDR3 protein: CASSFQESQYF

J gene: TRBJ2-7
D gene: -
clone size: -
V gene: TRBV4-1
CDR3 DNA: TGCGCCAGCAGCCAAGCGGTAACCTACGAGCAGTACTTC
CDR3 protein: CASSQAVTYEQYF

J gene: TRBJ1-5
D gene: TRBD1
clone size: once
V gene: TRBV10-3
CDR3 DNA: TGTGCCATCAGTGAATCCCCCCAGGGGGTTAATAGCAATCAGCCCCAGCATTTT
CDR3 protein: CAISESPQGVNSNQPQHF

J gene: TRBJ2-7
D gene: TRBD1
clone size: few
V gene: TRBV6-5
CDR3 DNA: TGTGCCAGCAGTTACTCGATACAGGGGTACGAGCAGTACTTC
CDR3 protein: CASSYSIQGYEQYF

J gene: TRBJ2-3
D gene: TRBD2
clone size: -
V gene: TRBV19
CDR3 DNA: TGTGCCAGTAGGCAACGGGGGGACGGGGATACGCAGTATTTT
CDR3 protein: CASRQRGDGDTQYF

J gene: TRBJ1-1
D gene: -
clone size: -
V gene: TRBV10-2
CDR3 DNA: TGCGCCAGCAGTGTCGCACAGGGTGGTGAAGCTTTCTTT
CDR3 protein: CASSVAQGGEAFF

J gene: TRBJ1-2
D gene: -
clone size: -
V gene: TRBV6-4
CDR3 DNA: TGTGCCAGCAGTGACTCCATCTTGGACCAGGGAAACTATGGCTACACCTTC
CDR3 protein: CASSDSILDQGNYGYTF

J gene: TRBJ2-7
D gene: -
clone size: -
V gene: TRBV12-5
CDR3 DNA: TGTGCTAGTTCCCAGGGCTACGAGCAGTACTTC
CDR3 protein: CASSQGYEQYF

J gene: TRBJ1-2
D gene: -
clone size: -
V gene: TRBV5-1
CDR3 DNA: TGCGCCAGCAGCTTGGTTCGGTCGGAGGATGGCTACACCTTC
CDR3 protein: CASSLVRSEDGYTF

J gene: TRBJ2-7
D gene: TRBD2
clone size: -
V gene: TRBV2
CDR3 DNA: TGTGCCAGCACTTGGACTAGCGGGAGGAACGAGCAGTACTTC
CDR3 protein: CASTWTSGRNEQYF

J gene: TRBJ1-6
D gene: -
clone size: -
V gene: TRBV5-1
CDR3 DNA: TGCGCCAGCAGCTTGTCGGGCAGGGTGGGTGCGGATTCACCCCTCCACTTT
CDR3 protein: CASSLSGRVGADSPLHF

J gene: TRBJ2-5
D gene: -
clone size: -
V gene: TRBV6-5
CDR3 DNA: TGTGCCAGCAGTTACTCGGCTAGGCCGGAAGAGACCCAGTACTTC
CDR3 protein: CASSYSARPEETQYF

J gene: TRBJ2-5
D gene: TRBD2
clone size: -
V gene: TRBV12-5
CDR3 DNA: TGTGCTAGTGGCCTCGCGCTAGCGGGGGCCCAAGAGACCCAGTACTTC
CDR3 protein: CASGLALAGAQETQYF

J gene: TRBJ1-6
D gene: TRBD1
clone size: -
V gene: TRBV27
CDR3 DNA: TGTGCCAGCAGTTTATGGGCAGGGGGTCGAAAATCACCCCTCCACTTT
CDR3 protein: CASSLWAGGRKSPLHF

J gene: TRBJ2-5
D gene: TRBD2
clone size: once
V gene: TRBV7-8
CDR3 DNA: TGTGCCAGCAGCTCGACTAGCGTCTCACGGACCCAGTACTTC
CDR3 protein: CASSSTSVSRTQYF

J gene: TRBJ2-7
D gene: TRBD2
clone size: once
V gene: TRBV6-1
CDR3 DNA: TGTGCCAGCAGTGCCCCGGGACTAGCTCACGAGCAGTACTTC
CDR3 protein: CASSAPGLAHEQYF

J gene: TRBJ1-2
D gene: -
clone size: -
V gene: TRBV6-6
CDR3 DNA: TGTGCCAGCAGCTCAGGGAACTATGGCTACACCTTC
CDR3 protein: CASSSGNYGYTF